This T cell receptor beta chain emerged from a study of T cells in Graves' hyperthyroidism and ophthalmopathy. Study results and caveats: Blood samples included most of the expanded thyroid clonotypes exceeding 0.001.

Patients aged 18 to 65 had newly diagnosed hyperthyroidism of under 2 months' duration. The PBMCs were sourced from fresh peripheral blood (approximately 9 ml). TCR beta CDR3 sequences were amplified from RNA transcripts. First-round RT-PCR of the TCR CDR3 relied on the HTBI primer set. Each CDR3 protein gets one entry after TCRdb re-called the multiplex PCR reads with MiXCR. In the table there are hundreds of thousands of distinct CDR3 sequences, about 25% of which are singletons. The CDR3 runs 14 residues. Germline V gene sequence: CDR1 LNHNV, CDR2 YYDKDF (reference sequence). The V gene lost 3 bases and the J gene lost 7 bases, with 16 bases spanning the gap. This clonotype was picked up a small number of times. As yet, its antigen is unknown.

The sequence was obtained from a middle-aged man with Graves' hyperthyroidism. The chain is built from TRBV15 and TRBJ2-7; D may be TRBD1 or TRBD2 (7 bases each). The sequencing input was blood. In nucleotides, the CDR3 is TGTGCCACCAGCAGGGGGGGGACAGAGAGTGAGCAGTACTTC. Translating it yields CATSRGGTESEQYF.